This T cell receptor beta chain comes out of a study of CD8+ T cells in alopecia areata. The study's findings and limits: The study also sequences resident alphabeta T cells of normal skin in scalp samples. For baseline CD8+ expansion, any link to response stays uncertain with one nonresponder. Among the top 100, expanded CD8+ clones, as well as scalp clonality, were significantly decreased by tofacitinib.

Indicated treatment: oral pan-JAK inhibitor, 5-10 mg twice daily. The germline gives CDR1 GTSNPN, CDR2 SVGIG (reference sequence). CDR3 length equals 16 residues. V lost 4 bases and J lost 5; bases outside the gene matches: 9. About this clone itself: Its antigen remains unknown.

The sequencing template was cDNA reverse transcribed from extracted RNA. Libraries were prepared by immunoSEQ multiplex PCR; TCRdb keeps only in-frame clonotypes and omits some of them. Of 200,000 to 250,000 clones listed, over 60% are singletons. Sequenced here: CD4+ T cells sorted from blood, sampled at week 4, from a patient treated with tofacitinib. The chain combines TRBV30 with TRBJ2-3; TRBD2 matches 13 bases. This TCR came from a human donor with alopecia areata. CDR3 nucleotide sequence: TGTGCCTGGACAGAGGGACTAGCGGGGTTCGGAGATACGCAGTATTTT. Translating it yields CAWTEGLAGFGDTQYF.